This is a list of T cell receptor beta chains from one sample in a study of blood T cell repertoires in COVID-19. Profiled with immunoSEQ multiplex PCR; TCRdb holds only in-frame clones, not every one. The sample lists about 270,000 clones; around 81% were seen once. Source material: peripheral blood. These receptors all stem from an older woman with active or convalescent COVID-19. Both conserved end residues are part of each CDR3. The D gene is left open where the match is weak. Only part of the rows carry a size: once, few, many, or a class if the clone is expanded.

CDR3 protein: CASTFLTEAFF
CDR3 DNA: TGTGCCAGCACCTTCTTAACTGAAGCTTTCTTT
clone size: -
D gene: -
V gene: TRBV12-3/TRBV12-4
J gene: TRBJ1-1

CDR3 protein: CASSTRDRGLSDTQYF
CDR3 DNA: TGTGCCAGCAGTACTAGGGACAGGGGGCTGTCAGATACGCAGTATTTT
clone size: once
D gene: TRBD1
V gene: TRBV6-2/TRBV6-3
J gene: TRBJ2-3

CDR3 protein: CASSQAPDNSYNEQFF
CDR3 DNA: TGCGCCAGCAGCCAAGCCCCGGACAACTCCTACAATGAGCAGTTCTTC
clone size: -
D gene: -
V gene: TRBV4-1
J gene: TRBJ2-1

CDR3 protein: CASSPPGGSAASGNTIYF
CDR3 DNA: TGTGCCAGCAGCCCTCCCGGGGGGTCCGCGGCCTCTGGAAACACCATATATTTT
clone size: -
D gene: -
V gene: TRBV5-6
J gene: TRBJ1-3

CDR3 protein: CASSRDRMDGYTF
CDR3 DNA: TGTGCCAGCAGCCGGGACAGGATGGATGGCTACACCTTC
clone size: -
D gene: TRBD1
V gene: TRBV12-3/TRBV12-4
J gene: TRBJ1-2

CDR3 protein: CASSQGSSYNSPLHF
CDR3 DNA: TGCGCCAGCAGTCAGGGGAGCTCCTATAATTCACCCCTCCACTTT
clone size: -
D gene: -
V gene: TRBV23-1
J gene: TRBJ1-6

CDR3 protein: CASSESRAGGPNTGELFF
CDR3 DNA: TGCGCCAGCAGTGAGTCAAGGGCAGGGGGCCCGAACACCGGGGAGCTGTTTTTT
clone size: -
D gene: TRBD1
V gene: TRBV10-1
J gene: TRBJ2-2

CDR3 protein: CASSGRGINQPQHF
CDR3 DNA: TGTGCCAGCAGCGGCAGGGGTATCAATCAGCCCCAGCATTTT
clone size: -
D gene: -
V gene: TRBV28
J gene: TRBJ1-5

CDR3 protein: CASSSRQGGYEQYF
CDR3 DNA: TGTGCCAGCAGCTCCCGACAGGGGGGCTACGAGCAGTACTTC
clone size: -
D gene: TRBD1
V gene: TRBV11-2
J gene: TRBJ2-7

CDR3 protein: CASSEDSSSGANVLTF
CDR3 DNA: TGTGCCAGCAGCGAGGACAGCAGCTCTGGGGCCAACGTCCTGACTTTC
clone size: few
D gene: -
V gene: TRBV9
J gene: TRBJ2-6

CDR3 protein: CASSSAGAGNSGNTIYF
CDR3 DNA: TGTGCCAGCAGCTCTGCTGGGGCGGGGAACTCTGGAAACACCATATATTTT
clone size: once
D gene: -
V gene: TRBV9
J gene: TRBJ1-3

CDR3 protein: CASSYGRSNQPQHF
CDR3 DNA: TGTGCCAGCAGTTACGGTCGGAGCAATCAGCCCCAGCATTTT
clone size: -
D gene: -
V gene: TRBV6-2/TRBV6-3
J gene: TRBJ1-5

CDR3 protein: CASSPSIRGTGELFF
CDR3 DNA: TGTGCCAGCTCACCAAGTATCCGCGGCACCGGGGAGCTGTTTTTT
clone size: -
D gene: -
V gene: TRBV18
J gene: TRBJ2-2

CDR3 protein: CAWTMRNRQRNTEAFF
CDR3 DNA: TGTGCCTGGACGATGAGGAACAGGCAAAGGAACACTGAAGCTTTCTTT
clone size: -
D gene: -
V gene: TRBV30
J gene: TRBJ1-1

CDR3 protein: CSASQTSGGWLVEETQYF
CDR3 DNA: TGCAGTGCTAGTCAGACTAGCGGGGGGTGGCTGGTGGAAGAGACCCAGTACTTC
clone size: -
D gene: TRBD2
V gene: TRBV20-1
J gene: TRBJ2-5

CDR3 protein: CASSGGLRDIQYF
CDR3 DNA: TGTGCCTCCAGCGGGGGGCTGAGGGACATTCAGTACTTC
clone size: -
D gene: TRBD2
V gene: TRBV11-2
J gene: TRBJ2-4

CDR3 protein: CASSFLASDEQYF
CDR3 DNA: TGTGCCAGCAGTTTTCTAGCGTCCGACGAGCAGTACTTC
clone size: few
D gene: -
V gene: TRBV27
J gene: TRBJ2-7

CDR3 protein: CASSDAGAMNTEAFF
CDR3 DNA: TGTGCCAGCAGTGATGCTGGGGCCATGAACACTGAAGCTTTCTTT
clone size: -
D gene: -
V gene: TRBV6-1
J gene: TRBJ1-1

CDR3 protein: CASSLGTGGMEKLFF
CDR3 DNA: TGTGCCAGCTCACTCGGGACAGGGGGAATGGAAAAACTGTTTTTT
clone size: -
D gene: TRBD1
V gene: TRBV18
J gene: TRBJ1-4

CDR3 protein: CAWSVTGGTDTQYF
CDR3 DNA: TGTGCCTGGAGTGTAACGGGGGGCACAGATACGCAGTATTTT
clone size: -
D gene: -
V gene: TRBV30
J gene: TRBJ2-3

CDR3 protein: CASRTDRGGGYTF
CDR3 DNA: TGCGCCAGCAGAACTGACAGGGGAGGCGGCTACACCTTC
clone size: few
D gene: TRBD1
V gene: TRBV5-1
J gene: TRBJ1-2

CDR3 protein: CASSLDRGSHQPQHF
CDR3 DNA: TGTGCCAGCAGCCTGGACAGGGGGTCGCATCAGCCCCAGCATTTT
clone size: -
D gene: TRBD1
V gene: TRBV5-4
J gene: TRBJ1-5

CDR3 protein: CASRTGVGSYEQYF
CDR3 DNA: TGTGCCAGTAGAACAGGGGTTGGTTCCTACGAGCAGTACTTC
clone size: -
D gene: TRBD1
V gene: TRBV19
J gene: TRBJ2-7

CDR3 protein: CASSLGGGDEQYF
CDR3 DNA: TGTGCCAGCAGTTTGGGGGGTGGAGACGAGCAGTACTTC
clone size: few
D gene: -
V gene: TRBV12-3/TRBV12-4
J gene: TRBJ2-7

CDR3 protein: CASSASGSSYNEQFF
CDR3 DNA: TGTGCCAGCAGTGCTAGCGGCAGCTCCTACAATGAGCAGTTCTTC
clone size: -
D gene: TRBD2
V gene: TRBV2
J gene: TRBJ2-1

CDR3 protein: CASSPVLQGYTF
CDR3 DNA: TGTGCCAGCAGCCCGGTCTTACAGGGCTACACCTTC
clone size: -
D gene: -
V gene: TRBV9
J gene: TRBJ1-2

CDR3 protein: CASSEAHGSPSLEQYF
CDR3 DNA: TGTGCCAGCAGTGAAGCTCATGGCTCCCCATCCCTCGAGCAGTACTTC
clone size: -
D gene: -
V gene: TRBV6-1
J gene: TRBJ2-7

CDR3 protein: CASSIGQLYNEQFF
CDR3 DNA: TGTGCCAGTAGTATTGGACAGCTATACAATGAGCAGTTCTTC
clone size: -
D gene: -
V gene: TRBV19
J gene: TRBJ2-1

CDR3 protein: CASSQSHREGEQYF
CDR3 DNA: TGCGCCAGCAGTCAATCCCACAGGGAGGGCGAGCAGTACTTC
clone size: -
D gene: -
V gene: TRBV23-1
J gene: TRBJ2-7

CDR3 protein: CASRENPGGWQPQHF
CDR3 DNA: TGTGCCAGCAGAGAGAACCCAGGGGGCTGGCAGCCCCAGCATTTT
clone size: -
D gene: TRBD1
V gene: TRBV2
J gene: TRBJ1-5

CDR3 protein: CASSGANTGELFF
CDR3 DNA: TGTGCCAGCAGCGGGGCTAACACCGGGGAGCTGTTTTTT
clone size: -
D gene: -
V gene: TRBV3-1/TRBV3-2
J gene: TRBJ2-2